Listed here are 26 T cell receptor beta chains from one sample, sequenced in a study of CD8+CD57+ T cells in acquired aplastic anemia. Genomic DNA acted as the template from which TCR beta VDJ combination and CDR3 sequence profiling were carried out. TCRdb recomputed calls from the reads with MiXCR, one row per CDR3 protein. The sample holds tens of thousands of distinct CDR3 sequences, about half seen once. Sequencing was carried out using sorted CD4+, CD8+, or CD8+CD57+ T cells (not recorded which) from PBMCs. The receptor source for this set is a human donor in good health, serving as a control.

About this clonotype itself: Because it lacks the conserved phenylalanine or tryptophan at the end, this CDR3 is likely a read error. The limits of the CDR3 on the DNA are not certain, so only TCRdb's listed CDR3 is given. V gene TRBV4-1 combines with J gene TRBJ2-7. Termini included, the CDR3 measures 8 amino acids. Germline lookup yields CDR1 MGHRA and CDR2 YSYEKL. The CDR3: CASSQSGT.

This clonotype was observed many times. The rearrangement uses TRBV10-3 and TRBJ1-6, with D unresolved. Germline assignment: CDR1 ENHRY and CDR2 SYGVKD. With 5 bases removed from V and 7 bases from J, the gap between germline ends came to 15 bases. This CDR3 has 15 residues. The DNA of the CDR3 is TGTGCCATCAGTACAGTGGGCAAAGGGAATTCACCCCTCCACTTT. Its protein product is CAISTVGKGNSPLHF.

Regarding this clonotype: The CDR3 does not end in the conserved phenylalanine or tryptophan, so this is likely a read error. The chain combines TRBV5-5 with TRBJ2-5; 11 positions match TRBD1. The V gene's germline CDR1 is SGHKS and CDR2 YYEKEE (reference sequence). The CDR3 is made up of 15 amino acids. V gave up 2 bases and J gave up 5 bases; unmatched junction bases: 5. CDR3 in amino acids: CASSFKGQGAETQYL. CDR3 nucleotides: TGTGCCAGCAGCTTCAAAGGACAGGGGGCCGAGACCCAGTACCTC.

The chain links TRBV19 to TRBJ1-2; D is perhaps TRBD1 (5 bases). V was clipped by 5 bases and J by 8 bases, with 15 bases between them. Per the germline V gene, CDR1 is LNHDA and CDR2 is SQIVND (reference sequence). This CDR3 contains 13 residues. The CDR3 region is CASSEGIRLGYTF. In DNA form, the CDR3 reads TGTGCCAGTAGTGAGGGGATCCGCCTGGGCTACACCTTC. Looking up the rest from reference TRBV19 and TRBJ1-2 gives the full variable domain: DGGITQSPKYLFRKEGQNVTLSCEQNLNHDAMYWYRQDPGQGLRLIYYSQIVNDFQKGDIAEGYSVSREKKESFPLTVTSAQKNPTAFYLCASSEGIRLGYTFGSGTRLTVV.

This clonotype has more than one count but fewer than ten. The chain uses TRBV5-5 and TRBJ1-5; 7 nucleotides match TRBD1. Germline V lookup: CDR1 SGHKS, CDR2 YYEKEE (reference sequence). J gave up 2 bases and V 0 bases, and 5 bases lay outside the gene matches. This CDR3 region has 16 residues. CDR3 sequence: CASSLGPGGGNQPQHF. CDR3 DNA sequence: TGTGCCAGCAGCTTGGGCCCAGGGGGGGGCAATCAGCCCCAGCATTTT.

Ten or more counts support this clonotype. In nucleotides, the CDR3 is TGTGCCAGCAGCCCCACGGGTGGGTTTGCCTACACCTTC. Amino acid sequence: CASSPTGGFAYTF. V is TRBV11-2 and J is TRBJ1-2; no clear D. V lost 5 bases, J lost 10 bases, and 17 bases lay in between. The CDR3 is 13 amino acids. Per the germline V gene, CDR1 is SGHAT and CDR2 is FQNNGV. Based on the CDR3 plus reference TRBV11-2 and TRBJ1-2, the full variable domain is EAGVAQSPRYKIIEKRQSVAFWCNPISGHATLYWYQQILGQGPKLLIQFQNNGVVDDSQLPKDRFSAERLKGVDSTLKIQPAKLEDSAVYLCASSPTGGFAYTFGSGTRLTVV.

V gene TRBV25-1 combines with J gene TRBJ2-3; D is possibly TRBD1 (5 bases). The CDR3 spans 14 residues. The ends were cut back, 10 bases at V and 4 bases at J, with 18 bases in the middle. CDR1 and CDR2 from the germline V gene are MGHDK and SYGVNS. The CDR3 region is CATFRMEGADTQYF. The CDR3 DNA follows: TGTGCCACCTTTAGGATGGAAGGGGCAGATACGCAGTATTTT.

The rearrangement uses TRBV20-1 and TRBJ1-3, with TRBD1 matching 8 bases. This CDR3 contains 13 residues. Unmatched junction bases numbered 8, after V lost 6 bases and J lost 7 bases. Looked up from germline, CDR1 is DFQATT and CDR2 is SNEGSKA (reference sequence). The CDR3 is CSATHTGGNTIYF. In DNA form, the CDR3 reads TGCAGTGCAACACATACAGGGGGTAACACCATATATTTT.

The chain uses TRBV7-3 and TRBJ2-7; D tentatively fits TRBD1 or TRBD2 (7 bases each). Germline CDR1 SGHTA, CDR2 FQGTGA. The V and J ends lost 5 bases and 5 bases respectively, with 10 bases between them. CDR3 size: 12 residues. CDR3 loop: CASSPGGDEQYF. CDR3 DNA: TGTGCCAGCAGCCCAGGGGGGGACGAGCAGTACTTC.

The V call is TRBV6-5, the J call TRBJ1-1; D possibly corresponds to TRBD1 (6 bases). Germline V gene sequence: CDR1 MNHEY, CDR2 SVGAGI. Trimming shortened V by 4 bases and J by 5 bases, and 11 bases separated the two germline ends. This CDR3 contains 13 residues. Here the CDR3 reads CASSSQGGTEAFF. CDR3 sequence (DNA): TGTGCCAGCAGTTCCCAAGGGGGGACTGAAGCTTTCTTT.

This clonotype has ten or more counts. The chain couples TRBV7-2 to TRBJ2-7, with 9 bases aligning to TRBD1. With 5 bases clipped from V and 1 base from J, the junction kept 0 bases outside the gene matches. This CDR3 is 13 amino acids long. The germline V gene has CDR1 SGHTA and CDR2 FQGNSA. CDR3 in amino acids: CASSGTGSYEQYF. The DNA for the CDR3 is TGTGCCAGCAGCGGGACAGGGTCCTACGAGCAGTACTTC.

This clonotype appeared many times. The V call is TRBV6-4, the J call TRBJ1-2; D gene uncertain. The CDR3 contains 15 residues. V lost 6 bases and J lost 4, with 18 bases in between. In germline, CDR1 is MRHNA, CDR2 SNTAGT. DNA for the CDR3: TGTGCCAGCAGCCCACGGGCAGGCGCGGTCTATGGCTACACCTTC. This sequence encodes CASSPRAGAVYGYTF.

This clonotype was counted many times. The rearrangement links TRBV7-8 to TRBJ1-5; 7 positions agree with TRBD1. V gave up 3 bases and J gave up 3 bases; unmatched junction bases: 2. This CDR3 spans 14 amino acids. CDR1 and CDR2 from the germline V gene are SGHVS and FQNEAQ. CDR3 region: CASSFDRANQPQHF. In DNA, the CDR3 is TGTGCCAGCAGCTTCGACAGGGCCAATCAGCCCCAGCATTTT.

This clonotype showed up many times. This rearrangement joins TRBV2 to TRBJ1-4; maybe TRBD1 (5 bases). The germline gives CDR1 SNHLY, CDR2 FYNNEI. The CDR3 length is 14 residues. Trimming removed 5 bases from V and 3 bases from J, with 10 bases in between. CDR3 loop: CASSNGGSNEKLFF. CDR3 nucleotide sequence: TGTGCCAGCAGTAACGGGGGATCTAATGAAAAACTGTTTTTT.

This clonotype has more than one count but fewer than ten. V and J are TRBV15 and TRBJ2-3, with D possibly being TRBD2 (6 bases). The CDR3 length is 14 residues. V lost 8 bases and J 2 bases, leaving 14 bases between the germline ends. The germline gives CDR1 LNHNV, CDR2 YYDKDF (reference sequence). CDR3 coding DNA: TGTGCCACCGGGTGGGAGGCGGACACAGATACGCAGTATTTT. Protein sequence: CATGWEADTDTQYF. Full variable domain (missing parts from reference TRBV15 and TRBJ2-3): DAMVIQNPRYQVTQFGKPVTLSCSQTLNHNVMYWYQQKSSQAPKLLFHYYDKDFNNEADTPDNFQSRRPNTSFCFLDIRSPGLGDTAMYLCATGWEADTDTQYFGPGTRLTVL.

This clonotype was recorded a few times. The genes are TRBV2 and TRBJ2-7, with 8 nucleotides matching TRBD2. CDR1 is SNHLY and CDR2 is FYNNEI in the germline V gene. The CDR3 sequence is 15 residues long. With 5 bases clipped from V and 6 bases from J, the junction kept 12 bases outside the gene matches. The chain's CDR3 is CASSPAGGAGAEQYF. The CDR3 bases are TGTGCCAGCAGTCCGGCTGGGGGAGCGGGGGCCGAGCAGTACTTC.

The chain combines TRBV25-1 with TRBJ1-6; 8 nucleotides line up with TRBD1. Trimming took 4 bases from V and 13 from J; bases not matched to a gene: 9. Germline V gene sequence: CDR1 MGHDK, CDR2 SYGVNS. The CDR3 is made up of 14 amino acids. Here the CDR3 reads CASSAPGGAGPLHF. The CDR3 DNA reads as TGTGCCAGCAGTGCCCCAGGGGGCGCCGGGCCCCTCCACTTT.

The CDR3 loop reads CASSQGGTGDGYTF. In nucleotides, the CDR3 is TGCGCCAGCAGCCAGGGCGGGACAGGGGATGGCTACACCTTC. V usage is TRBV4-1 and J usage is TRBJ1-2; TRBD1 matches at 10 bases. Germline V gene sequence: CDR1 MGHRA, CDR2 YSYEKL. V trimming: 3 bases; J trimming: 6 bases; junction bases outside the gene matches: 4. The CDR3 consists of 14 residues.

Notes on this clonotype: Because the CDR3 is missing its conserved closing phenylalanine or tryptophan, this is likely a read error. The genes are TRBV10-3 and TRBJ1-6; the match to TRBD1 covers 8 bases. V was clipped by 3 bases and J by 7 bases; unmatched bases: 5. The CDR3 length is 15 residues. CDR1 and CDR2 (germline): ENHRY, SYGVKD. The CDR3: CAISDTSGGNSPLHL. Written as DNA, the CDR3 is TGTGCCATCAGTGATACGTCAGGGGGCAATTCACCCCTCCACTTA.

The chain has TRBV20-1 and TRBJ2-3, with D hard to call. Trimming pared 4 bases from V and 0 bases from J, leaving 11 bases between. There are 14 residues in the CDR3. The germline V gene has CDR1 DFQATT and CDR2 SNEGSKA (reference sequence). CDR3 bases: TGCAGTGCTACCCCTGGAGTCAGCACAGATACGCAGTATTTT. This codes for CSATPGVSTDTQYF.

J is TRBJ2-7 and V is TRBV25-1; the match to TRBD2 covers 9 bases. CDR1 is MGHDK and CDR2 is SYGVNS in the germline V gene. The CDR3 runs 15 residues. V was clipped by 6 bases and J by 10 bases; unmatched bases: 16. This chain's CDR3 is CASSQDPASGANQYF. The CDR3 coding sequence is TGTGCCAGCAGCCAAGATCCCGCTAGCGGGGCGAATCAGTACTTC.

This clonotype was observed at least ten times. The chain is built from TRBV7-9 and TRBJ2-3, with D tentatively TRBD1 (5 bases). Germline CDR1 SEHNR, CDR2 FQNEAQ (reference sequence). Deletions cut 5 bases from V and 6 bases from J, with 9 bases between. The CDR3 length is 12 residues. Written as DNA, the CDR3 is TGTGCCAGCAGCCCCCAGGGTGATACGCAGTATTTT. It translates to CASSPQGDTQYF.

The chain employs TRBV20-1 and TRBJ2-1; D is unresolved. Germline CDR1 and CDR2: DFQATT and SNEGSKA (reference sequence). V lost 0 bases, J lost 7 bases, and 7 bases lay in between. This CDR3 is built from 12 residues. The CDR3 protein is CSAREEGNEQFF. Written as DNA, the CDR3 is TGCAGTGCTAGAGAAGAAGGGAATGAGCAGTTCTTC.

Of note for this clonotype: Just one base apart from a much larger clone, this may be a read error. CDR3 sequence reads: CSARAVRGSTDTQYF. CDR3 in DNA: TGCAGTGCTAGAGCAGTCAGGGGGAGCACAGATACGCAGTATTTT. This chain uses TRBV20-1 with TRBJ2-3, with TRBD1 matching 7 bases. CDR1 and CDR2 (germline): DFQATT, SNEGSKA (reference sequence). V gave up 1 base and J gave up 0 bases; unmatched junction bases: 4. This CDR3 has 15 amino acids.

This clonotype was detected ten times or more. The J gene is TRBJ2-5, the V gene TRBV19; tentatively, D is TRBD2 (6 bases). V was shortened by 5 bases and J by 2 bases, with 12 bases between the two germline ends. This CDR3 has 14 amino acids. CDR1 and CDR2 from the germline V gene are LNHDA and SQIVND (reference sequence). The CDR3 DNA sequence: TGTGCCAGTAGTCTGGACGGGACTCAAGAGACCCAGTACTTC. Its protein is CASSLDGTQETQYF.

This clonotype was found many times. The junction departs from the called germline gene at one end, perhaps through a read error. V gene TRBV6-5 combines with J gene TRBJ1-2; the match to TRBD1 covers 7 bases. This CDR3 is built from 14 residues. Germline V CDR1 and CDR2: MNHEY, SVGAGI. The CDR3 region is CASSYPDRPELRFF. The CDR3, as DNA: TGTGCCAGCAGTTACCCGGACAGGCCCGAATTGCGCTTCTTC.